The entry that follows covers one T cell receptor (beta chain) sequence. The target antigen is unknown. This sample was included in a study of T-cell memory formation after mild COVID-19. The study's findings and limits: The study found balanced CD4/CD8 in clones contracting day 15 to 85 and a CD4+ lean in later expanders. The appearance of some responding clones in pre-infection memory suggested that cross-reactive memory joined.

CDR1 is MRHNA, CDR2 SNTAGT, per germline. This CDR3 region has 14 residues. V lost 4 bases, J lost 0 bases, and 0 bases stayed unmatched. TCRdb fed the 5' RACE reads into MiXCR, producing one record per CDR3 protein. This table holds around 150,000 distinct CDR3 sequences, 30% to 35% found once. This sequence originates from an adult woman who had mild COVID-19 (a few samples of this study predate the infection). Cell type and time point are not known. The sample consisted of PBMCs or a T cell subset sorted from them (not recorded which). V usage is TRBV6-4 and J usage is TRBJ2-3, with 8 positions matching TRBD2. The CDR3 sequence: CASSASGSTDTQYF. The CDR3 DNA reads TGTGCCAGCAGTGCTAGCGGGAGCACAGATACGCAGTATTTT.